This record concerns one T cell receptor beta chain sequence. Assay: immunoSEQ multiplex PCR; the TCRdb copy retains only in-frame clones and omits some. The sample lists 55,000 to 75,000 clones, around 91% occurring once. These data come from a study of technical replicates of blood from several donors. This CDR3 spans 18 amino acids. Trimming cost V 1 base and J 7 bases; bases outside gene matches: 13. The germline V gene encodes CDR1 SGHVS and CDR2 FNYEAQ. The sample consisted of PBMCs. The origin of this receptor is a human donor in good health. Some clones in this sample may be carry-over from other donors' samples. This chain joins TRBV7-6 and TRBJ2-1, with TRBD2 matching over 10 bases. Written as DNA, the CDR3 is TGTGCCAGCAGCTTAGAAGTCCGGATTAGCGGGAGGAGGAATGAGCAGTTCTTC. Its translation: CASSLEVRISGRRNEQFF.